This T cell receptor (beta chain) derives from a study of T cells in Graves' hyperthyroidism and ophthalmopathy. The study's findings and limits: Ophthalmopathy was identified by the model a median around 5.9 months ahead of onset. Stable hyperthyroidism and ophthalmopathy were separated using 13 V-J signatures.

Researchers amplified the TCR beta CDR3 regions from RNA transcripts. First-round RT-PCR with HTBI primers amplified the TCR CDR3 region. In TCRdb, the multiplex PCR reads were re-called with MiXCR into one record per CDR3 protein. The sample includes over 250,000 distinct CDR3 sequences, 20% to 30% seen only once; the top ten take around 30%. This CDR3 contains 15 residues. The V and J ends lost 3 bases and 0 bases respectively, with 9 bases between them. This clonotype was seen ten or more times. Antigen unknown. Pregnant or lactating patients were excluded, as were those with uncontrolled infection or other autoimmune disease.

What was sequenced was blood. The chain combines TRBV12-3 or TRBV12-4 with TRBJ1-3; D call uncertain. The receptor was derived from a man aged 35 to 55 with Graves' hyperthyroidism that later progressed to Graves' ophthalmopathy. CDR3 region: CASSFLGSSGNTIYF. CDR3 in DNA: TGTGCCAGCAGTTTTCTAGGGAGCTCTGGAAACACCATATATTTT.